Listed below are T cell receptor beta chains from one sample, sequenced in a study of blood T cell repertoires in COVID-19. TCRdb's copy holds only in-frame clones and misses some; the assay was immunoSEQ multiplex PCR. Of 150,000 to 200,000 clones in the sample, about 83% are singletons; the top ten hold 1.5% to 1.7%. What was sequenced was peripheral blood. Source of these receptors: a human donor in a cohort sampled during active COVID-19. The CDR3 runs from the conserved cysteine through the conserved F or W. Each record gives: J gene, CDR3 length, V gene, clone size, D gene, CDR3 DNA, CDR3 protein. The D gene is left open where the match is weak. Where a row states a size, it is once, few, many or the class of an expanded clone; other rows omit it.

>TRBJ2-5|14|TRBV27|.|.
TGTGCCAGCAGTTTAATTGGAGGCCCAGAGACCCAGTACTTC
CASSLIGGPETQYF
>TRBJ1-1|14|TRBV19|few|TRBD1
TGTGCCAGTTTAAGAGGGACAGGGAACACTGAAGCTTTCTTT
CASLRGTGNTEAFF
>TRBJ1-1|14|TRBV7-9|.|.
TGTGCCAGCAGTAGACAGGTTCTGGACACTGAAGCTTTCTTT
CASSRQVLDTEAFF
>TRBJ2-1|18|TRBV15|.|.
TGTGCCACCAGCAGAGATGTTGATAGCCCCTTAACGGGGAATGAGCAGTTCTTC
CATSRDVDSPLTGNEQFF
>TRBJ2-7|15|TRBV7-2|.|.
TGTGCCAGCAGTCAGGAGGTGGGCCTCTCCTACGAGCAGTACTTC
CASSQEVGLSYEQYF
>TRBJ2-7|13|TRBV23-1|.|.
TGCGCCAGCAGTGTAGGAGTTCGCTACGAGCAGTACTTC
CASSVGVRYEQYF
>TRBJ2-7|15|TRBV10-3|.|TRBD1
TGTGCCATCAGGGACAATGGACAGGGCCCCTACGAGCAGTACTTC
CAIRDNGQGPYEQYF
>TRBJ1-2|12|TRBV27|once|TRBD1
TGTGCCAGCAGTGGACAGGGGGCTGGCTACACCTTC
CASSGQGAGYTF
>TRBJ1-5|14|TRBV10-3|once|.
TGTGCCATCAGTGAGGGACAAGGGTCCCAGCCCCAGCATTTT
CAISEGQGSQPQHF
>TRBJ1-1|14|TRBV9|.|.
TGTGCCAGCAGCGTAGCTACGGGGGGCACTGAAGCTTTCTTT
CASSVATGGTEAFF
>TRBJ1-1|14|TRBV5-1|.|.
TGCGCCAGCAGCTTCTCAGGGTTGGACACTGAAGCTTTCTTT
CASSFSGLDTEAFF
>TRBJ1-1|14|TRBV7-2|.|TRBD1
TGTGCCAGCAGCTTAGGACAGGGCCCCACTGAAGCTTTCTTT
CASSLGQGPTEAFF
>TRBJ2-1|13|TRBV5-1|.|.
TGCGCCAGCAGCTCCGGACTCGACAATGAGCAGTTCTTC
CASSSGLDNEQFF
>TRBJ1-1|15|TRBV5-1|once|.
TGCGCCAGCAGCTTCGCGGGGGAGGGAGCTGGGGAAGCTTTCTTT
CASSFAGEGAGEAFF
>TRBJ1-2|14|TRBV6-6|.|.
TGTGCCAGCAGTTACGGCAGGGCTAGGGATGGCTACACCTTC
CASSYGRARDGYTF
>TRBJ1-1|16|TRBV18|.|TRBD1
TGTGCCAGCTCACGGGACAGGGGGACCATGAACACTGAAGCTTTCTTT
CASSRDRGTMNTEAFF
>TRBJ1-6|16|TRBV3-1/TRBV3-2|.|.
TGTGCCAGCAGCCAAGATCGCGCCACCTTAAATTCACCCCTCCACTTT
CASSQDRATLNSPLHF
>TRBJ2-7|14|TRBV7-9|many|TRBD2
TGTGCCAGCAGCGCACAAGGACTAGCCCACGAGCAGTACTTC
CASSAQGLAHEQYF
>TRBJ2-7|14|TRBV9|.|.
TGTGCCAGCAGCCCCAAACCGACCCAGGGCGAGCAGTACTTC
CASSPKPTQGEQYF
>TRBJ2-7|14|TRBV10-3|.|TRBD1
TGTGCCATCAGTGAGCCTACAGGGGTCCACGAGCAGTACTTC
CAISEPTGVHEQYF
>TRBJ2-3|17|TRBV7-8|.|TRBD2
TGTGCCAGCAGCTCCACACTAGCGGGGGTCCAGACAGATACGCAGTATTTT
CASSSTLAGVQTDTQYF
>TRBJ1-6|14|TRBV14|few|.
TGTGCCAGCAGCCAGGGGCCTCCTAATTCACCCCTCCACTTT
CASSQGPPNSPLHF
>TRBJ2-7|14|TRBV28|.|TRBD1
TGTGCCAGCAACCCCACCGGACAGGGGTACGAGCAGTACTTC
CASNPTGQGYEQYF
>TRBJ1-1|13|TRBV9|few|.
TGTGCCAGCGGAAAGACAGGGAACACTGAAGCTTTCTTT
CASGKTGNTEAFF
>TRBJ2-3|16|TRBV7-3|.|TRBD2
TGTGCCAGCAGCTTTAGCGGGGGGGCAGGCATAAATACGCAGTATTTT
CASSFSGGAGINTQYF
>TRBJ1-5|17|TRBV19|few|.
TGTGCCAGTAGTATAAGGTCGGGGGGGAGGAACAATCAGCCCCAGCATTTT
CASSIRSGGRNNQPQHF
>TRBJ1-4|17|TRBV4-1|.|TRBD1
TGCGCCAGCAGCCAAGACCCTTCTCAGGGGGGAAATGAAAAACTGTTTTTT
CASSQDPSQGGNEKLFF
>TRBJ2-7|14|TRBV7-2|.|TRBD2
TGTGCCAGCAGCCCAATAGCGGGACCGTACGAGCAGTACTTC
CASSPIAGPYEQYF
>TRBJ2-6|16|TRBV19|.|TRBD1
TGTGCCAGTAGTTTAGGACAGGGGTCTGGGGCCAACGTCCTGACTTTC
CASSLGQGSGANVLTF
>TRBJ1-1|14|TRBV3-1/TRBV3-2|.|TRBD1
TGTGCCAGCAGCCGGGGGACAGGGGGCACTGAAGCTTTCTTT
CASSRGTGGTEAFF
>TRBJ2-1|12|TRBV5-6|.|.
TGTGCCAGCAGCGTCTCAGCGGCCGAGCAGTTCTTC
CASSVSAAEQFF
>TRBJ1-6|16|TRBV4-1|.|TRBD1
TGCGCCAGCAGCCCAGATGGACAGGGTGAAGATTCACCCCTCCACTTT
CASSPDGQGEDSPLHF
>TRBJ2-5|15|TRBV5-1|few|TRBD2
TGCGCCAGCAGATATAGCGGGGACTTCCGTGAGACCCAGTACTTC
CASRYSGDFRETQYF
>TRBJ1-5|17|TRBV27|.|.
TGTGCCAGCAGTTCCCGGGACACTAGTATTAGCAATCAGCCCCAGCATTTT
CASSSRDTSISNQPQHF
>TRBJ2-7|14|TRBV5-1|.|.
TGCGCCAGCAGCCACTCTAGCAGCGGAGGCGAGCAGTACTTC
CASSHSSSGGEQYF
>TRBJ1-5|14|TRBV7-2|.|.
TGTGCCAGCAGCCAGGGACCCGGGGGGCAGCCCCAGCATTTT
CASSQGPGGQPQHF
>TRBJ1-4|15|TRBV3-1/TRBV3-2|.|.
TGTGCCAGCAGCCTGAGACAGGCAACTAATGAAAAACTGTTTTTT
CASSLRQATNEKLFF
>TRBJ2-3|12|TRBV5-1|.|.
TGCGCCAGCAGCTTGGAAGGGGGTACGCAGTATTTT
CASSLEGGTQYF
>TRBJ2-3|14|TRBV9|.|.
TGTGCCAGCAGCGCTAGCGACCGCACAGATACGCAGTATTTT
CASSASDRTDTQYF
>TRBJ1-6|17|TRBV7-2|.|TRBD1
TGTGCCAGCAGCCCAACCTTCACAGGGGGGACTAATTCACCCCTCCACTTT
CASSPTFTGGTNSPLHF